The rows below give T cell receptor beta chains drawn from one sample of a study of cytomegalovirus exposure and HLA in healthy donors. Produced via immunoSEQ multiplex PCR; TCRdb's table is partial and in-frame only. This sample has 100,000 to 150,000 clones, with roughly 80% found just once. Sequencing used PBMCs. Receptor source: a man between 18 and 29 years old in good health and CMV-seropositive. Both conserved end residues are trimmed from each CDR3.

13	TRBV6-1	TRBJ2-6	ASSVTGTGANVLT
12	TRBV7-2	TRBJ2-3	ASSFPTGSDTQY
12	TRBV30	TRBJ1-2	AWKTWGGDYGYT
12	TRBV6-5	TRBJ1-1	ASSLKVGLTEAF
16	TRBV4-3	TRBJ2-1	ASSQEVRGTERYNEQF
9	TRBV6-6	TRBJ2-7	ASSYSREQY
14	TRBV7-8	TRBJ2-2	ASSIGRQGGTGELF
10	TRBV7-7	TRBJ2-2	ASGQNTGELF
14	TRBV19	TRBJ1-5	ASSKRVGRGNQPQH
13	TRBV4-3	TRBJ1-1	ASSASRGLNTEAF
13	TRBV30	TRBJ2-5	AWSVIWTPQETQY
12	TRBV12-5	TRBJ2-3	ASGLGSLGDTQY
13	TRBV6-5	.	ASSPRLQITYEQY
15	TRBV4-1	TRBJ1-1	ASSRPGQGLSNTEAF
14	TRBV5-1	TRBJ2-5	ASSLIVSGSGETQY
10	TRBV19	TRBJ1-1	ATKGRGTEAF
12	TRBV6-6	TRBJ1-2	ASSYPGLNYGYT
12	TRBV5-4	TRBJ2-7	ASSPGQGGYEQY
15	TRBV19	TRBJ2-1	ASSHTSGRAQYNEQF
13	TRBV29-1	TRBJ2-2	SASWGDPNTGELF
13	TRBV7-8	TRBJ2-7	ASSLDRGGSYEQY
11	TRBV4-3	TRBJ2-3	ASSRDSADTQY
20	TRBV19	TRBJ2-6	ASRPTPGQGYSGTSGANVLT
11	TRBV6-1	TRBJ1-2	ASSEALTVGYT
12	TRBV4-3	TRBJ2-3	ASSSRLRGDTQY
13	TRBV6-5	TRBJ2-7	ASSYSKSLPGEQY
16	TRBV4-3	TRBJ2-1	ASSQEGGHRGFGGEQF
13	TRBV7-9	TRBJ2-7	ASSLSSGISYEQY
10	TRBV2	TRBJ1-1	ASSITGTEAF
11	TRBV6-5	TRBJ2-7	ASSYDGTGGTY
12	TRBV11-3	TRBJ2-7	ASSCRDRPPERY
12	TRBV5-4	TRBJ2-7	ASSSPGQPYEQY
11	TRBV5-1	TRBJ2-3	ASSLGESDTQY
12	TRBV27	TRBJ2-7	ASSLLTGNHEQY
13	TRBV7-2	TRBJ2-7	ASSLGGLSSYEQY
11	TRBV18	TRBJ1-5	ASQGGSNQPQH
14	TRBV29-1	TRBJ2-7	SVQRSRTGFPYEQY
13	TRBV9	TRBJ2-7	ASSVGLAATYEQY
11	TRBV7-2	TRBJ2-5	ASSRPGEETQY
15	TRBV7-9	TRBJ1-3	ASSLNDPTGSGNTIY
13	TRBV30	TRBJ1-6	AWSTENSYNSPLH
11	TRBV18	TRBJ1-5	ASSLDFSQPQH
13	TRBV27	TRBJ2-7	ASSVLGGATYEQY
16	TRBV4-3	TRBJ2-1	ASSQAWSGRPIYNEQF
15	TRBV29-1	TRBJ2-3	SVGPWKSGTDTDTQY
12	TRBV7-8	TRBJ1-1	ASSSRGRTTEAF
14	TRBV4-1	TRBJ2-2	ASSQEVREYTGELF
13	TRBV7-2	TRBJ2-1	ASSLAYGSGYEQF
11	TRBV30	TRBJ1-4	AWSVQGNEKLF
14	TRBV5-6	TRBJ2-2	ASSAGKRLYTGELF
14	TRBV11-2	TRBJ2-1	ASSPGLATYYNEQF
13	TRBV18	TRBJ2-7	ASSRGPGQGYEQY
16	TRBV7-9	TRBJ2-2	ASSLAKLAGATTGELF
12	TRBV6-1	TRBJ2-1	ASSVGLTNNEQF
13	TRBV7-2	TRBJ2-1	ASSLAGGTYNEQF
12	TRBV4-3	TRBJ1-1	ASSPTTGDPEAF
15	TRBV5-6	TRBJ1-5	ASQLLTGTGLNQPQH
13	TRBV27	TRBJ2-7	ASSSRVSTRYEQY
15	TRBV27	TRBJ1-6	ASSLETRQGRNSPLH
13	TRBV18	TRBJ1-3	ASRQTEEIRNTIY